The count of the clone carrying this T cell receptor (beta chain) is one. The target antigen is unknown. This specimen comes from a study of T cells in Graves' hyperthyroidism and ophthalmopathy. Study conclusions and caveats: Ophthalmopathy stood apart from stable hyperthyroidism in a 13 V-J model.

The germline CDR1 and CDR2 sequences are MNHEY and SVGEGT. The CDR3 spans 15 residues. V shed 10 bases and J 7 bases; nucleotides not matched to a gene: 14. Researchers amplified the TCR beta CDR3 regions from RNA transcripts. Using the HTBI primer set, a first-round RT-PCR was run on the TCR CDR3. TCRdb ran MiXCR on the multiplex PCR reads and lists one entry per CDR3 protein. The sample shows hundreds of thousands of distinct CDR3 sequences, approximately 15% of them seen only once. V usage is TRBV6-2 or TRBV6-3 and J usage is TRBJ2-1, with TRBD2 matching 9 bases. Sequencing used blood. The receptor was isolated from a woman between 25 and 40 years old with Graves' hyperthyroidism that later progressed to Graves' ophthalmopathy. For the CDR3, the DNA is TGTGCCATCAGAGCCGGGACTAGCTTCGGGAATGAGCAGTTCTTC. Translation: CAIRAGTSFGNEQFF.